These 32 T cell receptor beta chains came from one sample sequenced in a study of OX40 agonist ivuxolimab in advanced cancers. Measured with immunoSEQ multiplex PCR; TCRdb has only the in-frame clones, and not every one. This table holds 59,000 or so clones, around 86% found once. The sample consisted of CD4+ or CD8+ T cells sorted from blood, taken in a trial of the OX40 agonist ivuxolimab. The receptors come from an adult with an advanced solid tumor such as melanoma, head and neck, liver or kidney cancer.

The gene calls are TRBV25-1 and TRBJ2-1; 7 bases are shared with TRBD2. The CDR3 length is 15 residues. CDR1 and CDR2 from the germline V gene are MGHDK and SYGVNS. The J segment lost 6 bases and the V segment lost 1 base, leaving 6 bases of the junction unmatched. Here the CDR3 reads CASSESGGSPNEQFF. CDR3 coding DNA: TGTGCCAGCAGTGAATCAGGCGGGAGCCCCAATGAGCAGTTCTTC.

V is TRBV5-6 and J is TRBJ2-5, with 7 bases matching TRBD2. Germline V gives CDR1 SGHDT, CDR2 YYEEEE. Trimming took 2 bases from V and 6 from J; bases not matched to a gene: 16. The CDR3 consists of 17 residues. Here the CDR3 reads CASSLGRELEIYQTQYF. The CDR3 DNA sequence: TGTGCCAGCAGCTTAGGGCGGGAGTTAGAAATCTATCAGACCCAGTACTTC.

The chain uses TRBV6-6 and TRBJ2-5; TRBD1 might be the D (5 bases). Germline loops: CDR1 MNHNY, CDR2 SVGAGI (reference sequence). V lost 7 bases to trimming and J lost 7 bases, with 13 bases between them. The CDR3 covers 12 residues. The CDR3 loop reads CASTRDLGTQYF. CDR3 coding DNA: TGTGCCAGCACCAGGGATTTAGGGACCCAGTACTTC.

The chain combines TRBV19 with TRBJ1-2; D unclear. Germline assignment: CDR1 LNHDA and CDR2 SQIVND (reference sequence). This CDR3 is built from 13 residues. Trimming took off 7 bases at V and 6 bases at J, with 15 bases between the two ends. CDR3 region: CASIETKTNGYTF. The CDR3 coding sequence is TGTGCCAGTATAGAGACAAAAACTAATGGCTACACCTTC.

The rearrangement joins TRBV6-5 to TRBJ1-3; 7 bases are shared with TRBD1. CDR1 MNHEY and CDR2 SVGAGI come from the germline V gene. This CDR3 contains 14 residues. V dropped 5 bases and J dropped 2; count of bases not matched to a gene: 3. The CDR3 DNA sequence: TGTGCCAGCAGTGACAGGGACACTGGAAACACCATATATTTT. Its protein product is CASSDRDTGNTIYF.

V and J are TRBV10-3 and TRBJ2-5, with TRBD2 matching over 8 bases. With V trimmed by 7 bases and J by 1 base, 2 bases remained unmatched. The CDR3 contains 13 residues. CDR1 and CDR2 (germline): ENHRY, SYGVKD. In DNA form, the CDR3 reads TGTGCCATCAAAGCGGGAGTCCAAGAGACCCAGTACTTC. Translating gives CAIKAGVQETQYF.

The V and J genes are TRBV30 and TRBJ1-1; TRBD1 agrees at 8 bases. Germline CDR1 and CDR2: GTSNPN and SVGIG (reference sequence). V shed 5 bases, J shed 0 bases, and the junction held 2 bases outside the gene matches. This CDR3 comprises 13 residues. The CDR3, as DNA: TGTGCCTGGGGACAGGGTTTGAACACTGAAGCTTTCTTT. Residues: CAWGQGLNTEAFF.

This clone appeared once. This chain joins TRBV2 and TRBJ2-7, with D unclear. The length of the CDR3 is 10 residues. Between the trimmed V and J ends, which lost 5 bases and 2 bases, there was a span of 1 base. CDR1 is SNHLY, CDR2 FYNNEI, per germline. The CDR3 protein is CASSPYEQYF. The CDR3 bases are TGTGCCAGCAGTCCCTACGAGCAGTACTTC.

This chain uses TRBV25-1 with TRBJ2-2; 7 positions agree with TRBD2. Germline trimming cut 3 bases from V and 4 bases from J; bases unmatched to any gene: 5. This CDR3 has 15 amino acids. CDR1 and CDR2 from the germline V gene are MGHDK and SYGVNS. The CDR3 DNA follows: TGTGCCAGCAGTGACCCGCTAGCGGCCACCGGGGAGCTGTTTTTT. Its protein is CASSDPLAATGELFF. Full variable domain (remainder filled in from reference TRBV25-1 and TRBJ2-2): EADIYQTPRYLVIGTGKKITLECSQTMGHDKMYWYQQDPGMELHLIHYSYGVNSTEKGDLSSESTVSRIRTEHFPLTLESARPSHTSQYLCASSDPLAATGELFFGEGSRLTVL.

This clone is a singleton in its sample. The chain recombines TRBV7-9 with TRBJ1-2; D might be TRBD1 (6 bases). The V end was cut by 5 bases, the J end by 0 bases, with 16 bases between. Germline V lookup: CDR1 SEHNR, CDR2 FQNEAQ (reference sequence). This CDR3 region has 16 residues. The CDR3 reads CASSPYPDSSNYGYTF. CDR3 DNA: TGTGCCAGCAGCCCGTACCCGGACAGCTCTAACTATGGCTACACCTTC.

The rearrangement joins TRBV5-1 to TRBJ2-7; D unresolved. Trimming cost V 0 bases and J 0 bases, with 7 bases left between them. This CDR3 has 14 amino acids. Germline values: CDR1 SGHRS, CDR2 YFSETQ. The CDR3 DNA reads as TGCGCCAGCAGCTTGGACCCCAGCTCCTACGAGCAGTACTTC. Its protein product is CASSLDPSSYEQYF.

The chain combines TRBV5-1 with TRBJ1-4; maybe TRBD1 (6 bases). From germline, CDR1 is SGHRS and CDR2 YFSETQ. V gave up 4 bases and J gave up 8 bases, with 15 bases separating them. There are 14 residues in the CDR3. DNA for the CDR3: TGCGCCAGCAGCCTGGGCACAGGGTGGGAAAAACTGTTTTTT. This translates into CASSLGTGWEKLFF.

This chain uses TRBV7-2 with TRBJ2-3; 8 bases agree with TRBD2. The CDR3 consists of 13 residues. J gave up 8 bases and V 4 bases, and 5 bases lay outside the gene matches. Germline values: CDR1 SGHTA, CDR2 FQGNSA. The CDR3 DNA reads TGTGCCAGCAGCTCCGGGACTAGTCTTACGCAGTATTTT. Its translation: CASSSGTSLTQYF.

The chain links TRBV11-2 to TRBJ2-5; D is undetermined. The CDR3 contains 14 residues. Between the trimmed V and J ends, which lost 1 base and 5 bases, there was a span of 11 bases. In germline, CDR1 is SGHAT, CDR2 FQNNGV. CDR3 sequence (DNA): TGTGCCAGCAGCTTAGGACCTTTGGGGGAGACCCAGTACTTC. Translating it yields CASSLGPLGETQYF.

The J gene is TRBJ2-1, the V gene TRBV27; D uncertain. Deletions cut 2 bases from V and 2 bases from J, with 10 bases between. CDR1 and CDR2 from the germline V gene are MNHEY and SMNVEV (reference sequence). The CDR3 totals 15 residues. CDR3 residues: CASSLQALAYNEQFF. The CDR3 DNA sequence: TGTGCCAGCAGTTTACAAGCACTGGCCTACAATGAGCAGTTCTTC.

CDR3 residues: CASSSWTGKYYNEQFF. The DNA of the CDR3 is TGTGCCAGCAGTTCCTGGACAGGAAAATATTACAATGAGCAGTTCTTC. The rearrangement links TRBV7-9 to TRBJ2-1, with 7 bases identical to TRBD1. The germline gives CDR1 SEHNR, CDR2 FQNEAQ (reference sequence). V was clipped by 6 bases and J by 4 bases; unmatched bases: 12. This CDR3 contains 16 residues.

The rearrangement uses TRBV9 and TRBJ2-7; 7 positions agree with TRBD1. Germline CDR1 and CDR2: SGDLS and YYNGEE. V lost 0 bases, J lost 0 bases, and 6 bases stayed unmatched. The CDR3 spans 16 residues. The CDR3 is CASSVGRGPRSYEQYF. CDR3 in DNA: TGTGCCAGCAGCGTAGGTAGGGGGCCTCGCTCCTACGAGCAGTACTTC.

The genes are TRBV20-1 and TRBJ1-2; D not resolved. CDR3 length: 11 amino acids. Germline values: CDR1 DFQATT, CDR2 SNEGSKA (reference sequence). V lost 6 bases and J lost 4, with 9 bases in between. CDR3 sequence: CSASGPYGYTF. The CDR3 nucleotides read TGCAGTGCAAGCGGGCCCTATGGCTACACCTTC.

The genes are TRBV10-2 and TRBJ1-2; no clear D gene. Germline V gene sequence: CDR1 WSHSY, CDR2 SAAADI. V lost 4 bases to trimming and J lost 6 bases, with 15 bases between them. This CDR3 comprises 14 residues. The DNA for the CDR3 is TGCGCCAGCAGTGTACAATCGATGGAGGATGGCTACACCTTC. Translation: CASSVQSMEDGYTF.

V gene TRBV10-3 combines with J gene TRBJ1-2; D is undetermined. The germline V gene has CDR1 ENHRY and CDR2 SYGVKD. CDR3 length: 13 residues. The V end lost 6 bases, the J end lost 1 base, and 9 bases lay between the germline ends. The CDR3 loop reads CAIRRTDNYGYTF. For the CDR3, the DNA is TGTGCCATCAGGCGGACGGATAACTATGGCTACACCTTC.

CDR3 DNA sequence: TGTGCCAGCAGCACGGGACAGCCTTCATGGGGAAAACTGTTTTTT. This sequence encodes CASSTGQPSWGKLFF. The chain is built from TRBV5-8 and TRBJ1-4; TRBD1 agrees at 7 bases. The CDR3 has 15 residues. Germline V gene data show CDR1 as SGHTS and CDR2 as YDEGEE. The J segment lost 10 bases and the V segment lost 4 bases, leaving 13 bases of the junction unmatched. The full variable domain, in which reference TRBV5-8 and TRBJ1-4 provide the parts outside the CDR3, is EAGVTQSPTHLIKTRGQQATLRCSPISGHTSVYWYQQALGLGLQFLLWYDEGEERNRGNFPPRFSGRQFPNYSSELNVNALELEDSALYLCASSTGQPSWGKLFFGSGTQLSVL.

The rearrangement links TRBV9 to TRBJ2-2; D is uncertain. The germline V gene encodes CDR1 SGDLS and CDR2 YYNGEE. V lost 3 bases to trimming and J lost 2 bases, with 14 bases between them. The CDR3 has 16 residues. DNA for the CDR3: TGTGCCAGCAGCGGAGCTTTCCTACCTAACACCGGGGAGCTGTTTTTT. As protein: CASSGAFLPNTGELFF.

The chain recombines TRBV5-4 with TRBJ1-2; TRBD1 matches 7 bases. The germline CDR1 and CDR2 sequences are SGHNT and YYREEE (reference sequence). V lost 6 bases and J lost 1; bases outside the gene matches: 3. This CDR3 comprises 13 residues. CDR3 coding DNA: TGTGCCAGCAACAGGGGAGGTAACTATGGCTACACCTTC. This codes for CASNRGGNYGYTF. The full variable domain, its missing parts supplied by reference TRBV5-4 and TRBJ1-2, is ETGVTQSPTHLIKTRGQQVTLRCSSQSGHNTVSWYQQALGQGPQFIFQYYREEENGRGNFPPRFSGLQFPNYSSELNVNALELDDSALYLCASNRGGNYGYTFGSGTRLTVV.

The rearrangement uses TRBV5-1 and TRBJ2-3; 9 nucleotides line up with TRBD1. V shed 2 bases, J shed 6 bases, and the junction held 7 bases outside the gene matches. The CDR3 contains 15 residues. Germline V gene sequence: CDR1 SGHRS, CDR2 YFSETQ. The CDR3 DNA reads as TGCGCCAGCAGCTTCCGAGACAGGGGGGCTGATACGCAGTATTTT. This gives the protein CASSFRDRGADTQYF.

The genes are TRBV18 and TRBJ2-1; D possibly uses TRBD1 or TRBD2 (5 bases each). The CDR3 has 16 amino acids. Germline CDR1 and CDR2: KGHSH and LQKENI. V was clipped by 5 bases and J by 3 bases, with 17 bases between them. CDR3 nucleotide sequence: TGTGCCAGCTCAAGTCGGGGACCGCTCTACTACAATGAGCAGTTCTTC. It encodes CASSSRGPLYYNEQFF.

This clone was observed once. The chain carries TRBV4-1 and TRBJ2-3; TRBD2 matches 12 bases. This CDR3 has 18 residues. The germline gives CDR1 MGHRA, CDR2 YSYEKL. Trimming at V came to 1 base and at J to 2 bases, leaving 7 bases not matched to a gene. The CDR3 nucleotides are TGCGCCAGCAGCCAAGCGCCTCTAGCGGGGGGGCTCACAGATACGCAGTATTTT. Protein sequence: CASSQAPLAGGLTDTQYF.

The J gene is TRBJ1-3, the V gene TRBV6-5; D unclear. The CDR3 runs 12 residues. V shed 7 bases and J shed 0 bases, with 4 bases lying between them. The germline CDR1 and CDR2 sequences are MNHEY and SVGAGI. The CDR3 DNA is TGTGCCAGCACGGGCTCTGGAAACACCATATATTTT. Amino acid sequence: CASTGSGNTIYF.

As regards this clone: At one end, the junction sequence differs from germline, possibly due to a read error. V usage is TRBV5-1 and J usage is TRBJ1-2, with D possibly TRBD1 on 6 matching bases. The CDR3 is made up of 11 amino acids. Per the germline V gene, CDR1 is SGHRS and CDR2 is YFSETQ. The CDR3 is CASSAPGTLAF. The CDR3 bases are TGCGCCAGCAGCGCCCCGGGGACATTGGCCTTC.

This clone was seen a handful of times. The chain joins TRBV19 to TRBJ1-1; D is ambiguous. The CDR3 has 14 amino acids. Germline V gene sequence: CDR1 LNHDA, CDR2 SQIVND (reference sequence). Trimming took 3 bases from V and 2 from J, leaving 10 bases between them. CDR3 sequence (DNA): TGTGCCAGTAGTATGGCCAGGCGAAACACTGAAGCTTTCTTT. Protein sequence: CASSMARRNTEAFF.

The chain couples TRBV5-1 to TRBJ1-6; D not resolved. The CDR3 spans 15 residues. Trimming took off 0 bases at V and 2 bases at J, with 6 bases between the two ends. CDR1 SGHRS and CDR2 YFSETQ come from the germline V gene. The CDR3 region is CASSLAAAYNSPLHF. The CDR3 DNA follows: TGCGCCAGCAGCTTGGCGGCCGCCTATAATTCACCCCTCCACTTT.

This chain connects TRBV27 to TRBJ2-7; D is uncertain. Germline V gene lookup returns CDR1 MNHEY and CDR2 SMNVEV (reference sequence). Trimming pared 5 bases from V and 3 bases from J, leaving 8 bases between. The CDR3 consists of 12 residues. CDR3 bases: TGTGCCAGCAGTCACTGGGGCTACGAGCAGTACTTC. Its translation: CASSHWGYEQYF.

This sequence joins TRBV27 and TRBJ2-7; D gene uncertain. This CDR3 spans 16 amino acids. Trimming cost V 5 bases and J 2 bases, with 19 bases left between them. From germline, CDR1 is MNHEY and CDR2 SMNVEV (reference sequence). Here the CDR3 reads CASSPSRVRFAYEQYF. In nucleotides, the CDR3 is TGTGCCAGCAGTCCCTCTAGGGTGAGGTTCGCCTACGAGCAGTACTTC.